This TCR beta chain was observed in a study of blood T cells in healthy people across ages. Study-wide findings and caveats: Samples with more naive T cells showed higher observed beta diversity.

Total RNA, at least 5 micrograms per sample, came from PBMCs. Using a J-beta primer mix together with a sample-barcoded 5' primer, a second PCR was run for roughly 6 to 12 cycles. Tagging of each cDNA molecule was performed by a template-switch adaptor with 12 random nucleotides. Using its own MiXCR run on the 5' RACE reads, TCRdb lists one record per CDR3 protein. The sample holds 270,000 or so distinct CDR3 sequences, 27% seen once. The CDR3 runs to 13 residues. Germline V gene data show CDR1 as SQVTM and CDR2 as ANQGSEA. Concerning this clonotype itself: Antigen: not known.

This clonotype originated in a woman between 70 and 85 years old in good health. V gene TRBV29-1 combines with J gene TRBJ2-5; D unresolved. The sample consisted of blood. This CDR3 reads CGAPQVDLETQYF. CDR3 nucleotides: TGCGGCGCCCCCCAAGTAGACTTGGAGACCCAGTACTTC.